The 16 T cell receptor beta chains presented below share a single source sample, sequenced in a study of CD8 T cells in ankylosing spondylitis. MiXCR, applied by TCRdb to the 5' RACE reads, yields one record per CDR3 protein. The sample lists 210,000 or so distinct CDR3 sequences, 8% to 9% occurring once. Sequenced material: blood, either unsorted or a sorted T cell fraction (not recorded which). These receptors were obtained from a female donor with ankylosing spondylitis or in good health (not recorded which).

The table lists this clonotype with many counts. This sequence joins TRBV11-2 and TRBJ2-3; no clear D gene. The V gene lost 6 bases and the J gene lost 11 bases, with 15 bases spanning the gap. Germline loops: CDR1 SGHAT, CDR2 FQNNGV. The CDR3 has 12 residues. The CDR3 sequence is CASRKTAPEQYF. As DNA, the CDR3 is TGTGCCAGCAGAAAGACCGCTCCGGAGCAGTATTTT.

This clonotype was recorded a few times. The rearrangement links TRBV19 to TRBJ1-6, with D perhaps TRBD1 (5 bases). The CDR3 is made up of 15 amino acids. Trimming pared 10 bases from V and 7 bases from J, leaving 20 bases between. Germline V gene data show CDR1 as LNHDA and CDR2 as SQIVND (reference sequence). The CDR3 loop reads CATRPGERGNSPLHF. CDR3 DNA sequence: TGTGCCACCCGCCCCGGGGAGCGGGGGAATTCACCCCTCCACTTT.

With regard to this clonotype: This may stem from a read error, because a much larger clone lies one nucleotide away. The chain has TRBV29-1 and TRBJ1-1, with D unclear. Germline V gene lookup returns CDR1 SQVTM and CDR2 ANQGSEA. There are 13 residues in the CDR3. Here the CDR3 DNA reads TGCGGCGTTGAGGCCAGACTTAACACTGAAGCTTTCTTT. It translates to CGVEARLNTEAFF.

Many counts were recorded for this clonotype. The chain has TRBV15 and TRBJ2-2; the D is unclear. CDR1 and CDR2 (germline): LNHNV, YYDKDF (reference sequence). V gave up 0 bases and J gave up 3 bases, with 11 bases separating them. This CDR3 spans 16 amino acids. This CDR3 is CATSRDRASYTGELFF. CDR3 bases: TGTGCCACCAGCAGAGATCGGGCTAGTTACACCGGGGAGCTGTTTTTT.

This clonotype was observed at least ten times. The chain couples TRBV5-8 to TRBJ2-1, with D possibly matching TRBD1 (6 bases). The CDR3 is 17 residues long. Germline V gene data show CDR1 as SGHTS and CDR2 as YDEGEE. The ends were cut back, 3 bases at V and 2 bases at J, with 18 bases in the middle. CDR3 sequence (DNA): TGTGCCAGCAGCTATAAGTATGGACAGCCCACCTACAATGAGCAGTTCTTC. The encoded protein is CASSYKYGQPTYNEQFF. Looking up the rest from reference TRBV5-8 and TRBJ2-1 gives the full variable domain: EAGVTQSPTHLIKTRGQQATLRCSPISGHTSVYWYQQALGLGLQFLLWYDEGEERNRGNFPPRFSGRQFPNYSSELNVNALELEDSALYLCASSYKYGQPTYNEQFFGPGTRLTVL.

Ten or more counts support this clonotype. This sequence joins TRBV20-1 and TRBJ2-7; 10 nucleotides line up with TRBD2. This CDR3 is 15 amino acids long. Germline lookup yields CDR1 DFQATT and CDR2 SNEGSKA (reference sequence). V lost 0 bases, J lost 5 bases, and 7 bases stayed unmatched. CDR3 bases: TGCAGTGCTAGAGACGGACTAGCGGCCGGCGACGAGCAGTACTTC. It encodes CSARDGLAAGDEQYF.

The table lists this clonotype with many counts. This chain links TRBV30 with TRBJ2-5; D is unresolved. CDR3 size: 13 residues. Germline values: CDR1 GTSNPN, CDR2 SVGIG (reference sequence). The germline V and J ends were trimmed by 2 bases and 5 bases, with 12 bases remaining between them. CDR3 DNA: TGTGCCTGGAGTCCCCCGGGTATCGAGACCCAGTACTTC. This translates into CAWSPPGIETQYF.

This clonotype has ten or more counts. The rearrangement uses TRBV5-5 and TRBJ1-1, with D perhaps TRBD1 (6 bases). V shed 4 bases and J shed 12 bases, with 28 bases lying between them. This CDR3 is 16 amino acids long. Germline V gives CDR1 SGHKS, CDR2 YYEKEE (reference sequence). CDR3 amino acids: CASSLLYRTAREMPFF. The DNA for the CDR3 is TGTGCCAGCAGCCTACTCTACCGGACAGCTCGGGAGATGCCTTTCTTT.

About this clonotype: A much larger clone is a single base away; this may be a read error. The rearrangement joins TRBV7-2 to TRBJ1-1; D gene uncertain. Between the trimmed V and J ends, which lost 6 bases and 4 bases, there was a span of 15 bases. The CDR3 is 14 amino acids. The germline V gene has CDR1 SGHTA and CDR2 FQGNSA. CDR3 amino acids: CTSRRGEGSTEAFF. CDR3 DNA sequence: TGTACCAGCAGGCGTGGAGAGGGAAGCACTGAAGCTTTCTTT.

A remark on this clonotype: The junction and the germline gene differ at one end; a read error may be behind it. J is TRBJ2-6 and V is TRBV6-5, with D hard to call. Germline CDR1 is MNHEY and CDR2 is SVGAGI. The CDR3 totals 15 residues. In nucleotides, the CDR3 is TGTGCCAGCAGTTTTCATGCCTCTGGGGTCAACGTCCTGACTTTC. Translated, it gives CASSFHASGVNVLTF.

Many counts were recorded for this clonotype. The V call is TRBV3-1, the J call TRBJ2-1, with TRBD2 matching 14 bases. V was clipped by 4 bases and J by 4 bases; unmatched bases: 3. This CDR3 has 16 amino acids. CDR1 and CDR2 (germline): LGHDT, YNNKEL (reference sequence). In DNA form, the CDR3 reads TGTGCCAGCAGCCCTCGACTAGCGGGAGGGTACAATGAGCAGTTCTTC. This translates into CASSPRLAGGYNEQFF.

Ten or more counts support this clonotype. The genes are TRBV20-1 and TRBJ2-3; the D gene is possibly TRBD2 (6 bases). The germline V gene encodes CDR1 DFQATT and CDR2 SNEGSKA (reference sequence). Trimming took 3 bases from V and 5 from J, leaving 15 bases between them. CDR3 length: 14 amino acids. The CDR3 DNA sequence: TGCAGTGCTAGGGCGGCGGGAAGAGTAGATACGCAGTATTTT. Amino acids: CSARAAGRVDTQYF.

There are many counts of this clonotype. The V call is TRBV7-4, the J call TRBJ2-7; D is unclear. V was shortened by 2 bases and J by 3 bases, with 20 bases between the two germline ends. CDR3 length: 17 residues. Germline CDR1 and CDR2: SGHVT and SQSDAQ. The CDR3 loop reads CASSLLFSRGGFYEQYF. The CDR3 DNA sequence: TGTGCCAGCAGCTTACTCTTCAGTCGAGGTGGATTCTACGAGCAGTACTTC.

This clonotype was picked up many times. The rearrangement links TRBV20-1 to TRBJ2-2, with 10 bases matching TRBD2. The J segment lost 3 bases and the V segment lost 6 bases, leaving 4 bases of the junction unmatched. The V gene's germline CDR1 is DFQATT and CDR2 SNEGSKA (reference sequence). The CDR3 has 14 residues. The CDR3 bases are TGCAGTGCCACCGGACTAGCGGACACCGGGGAGCTGTTTTTT. It encodes CSATGLADTGELFF.

This clonotype was observed many times. This chain connects TRBV20-1 to TRBJ2-7, with 9 bases lining up with TRBD2. The CDR3 spans 15 residues. The germline V gene encodes CDR1 DFQATT and CDR2 SNEGSKA (reference sequence). V was clipped by 0 bases and J by 3 bases; unmatched bases: 6. CDR3 nucleotide sequence: TGCAGTGCTAGAGATGGAATAGCGGGAGTCTACGAGCAGTACTTC. It translates to CSARDGIAGVYEQYF.

This clonotype was observed a handful of times. The rearrangement links TRBV13 to TRBJ2-1, with D tentatively TRBD2 (6 bases). Deletions cut 4 bases from V and 11 bases from J, with 18 bases between. This CDR3 is 14 amino acids long. CDR1 and CDR2 from the germline V gene are PRHDT and FYEKMQ (reference sequence). CDR3: CASSWLGTPGQQFF. In nucleotides, the CDR3 is TGTGCCAGCAGCTGGCTGGGGACTCCCGGGCAGCAGTTCTTC.